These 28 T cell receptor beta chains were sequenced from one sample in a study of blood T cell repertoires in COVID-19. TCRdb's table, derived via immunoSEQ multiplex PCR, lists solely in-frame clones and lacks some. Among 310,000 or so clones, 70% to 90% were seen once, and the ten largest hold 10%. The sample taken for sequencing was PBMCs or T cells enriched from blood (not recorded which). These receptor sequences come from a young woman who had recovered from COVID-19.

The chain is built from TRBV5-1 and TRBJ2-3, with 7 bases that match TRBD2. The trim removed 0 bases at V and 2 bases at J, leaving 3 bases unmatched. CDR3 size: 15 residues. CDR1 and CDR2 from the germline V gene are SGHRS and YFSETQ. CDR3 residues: CASSLDGGSTDTQYF. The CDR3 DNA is TGCGCCAGCAGCTTGGACGGGGGGTCCACAGATACGCAGTATTTT.

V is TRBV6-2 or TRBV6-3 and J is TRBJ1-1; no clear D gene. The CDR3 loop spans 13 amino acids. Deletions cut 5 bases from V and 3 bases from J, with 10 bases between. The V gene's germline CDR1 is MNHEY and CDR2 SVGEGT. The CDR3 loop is CASSLRRDTEAFF. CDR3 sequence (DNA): TGTGCCAGCAGTCTGAGGAGGGACACTGAAGCTTTCTTT.

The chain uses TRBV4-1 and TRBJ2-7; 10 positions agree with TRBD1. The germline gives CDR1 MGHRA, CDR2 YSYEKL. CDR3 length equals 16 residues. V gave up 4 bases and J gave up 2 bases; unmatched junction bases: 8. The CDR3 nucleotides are TGCGCCAGCAGCCCGAGGACAGGGGGACCTGCCTACGAGCAGTACTTC. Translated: CASSPRTGGPAYEQYF.

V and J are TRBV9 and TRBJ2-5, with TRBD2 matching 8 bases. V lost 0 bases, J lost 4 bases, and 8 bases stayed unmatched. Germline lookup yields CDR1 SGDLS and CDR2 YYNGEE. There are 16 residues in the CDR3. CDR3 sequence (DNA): TGTGCCAGCAGCGTAGGACAAGCGGGGGCCGTAGAGACCCAGTACTTC. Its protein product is CASSVGQAGAVETQYF. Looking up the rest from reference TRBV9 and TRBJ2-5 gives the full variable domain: DSGVTQTPKHLITATGQRVTLRCSPRSGDLSVYWYQQSLDQGLQFLIQYYNGEERAKGNILERFSAQQFPDLHSELNLSSLELGDSALYFCASSVGQAGAVETQYFGPGTRLLVL.

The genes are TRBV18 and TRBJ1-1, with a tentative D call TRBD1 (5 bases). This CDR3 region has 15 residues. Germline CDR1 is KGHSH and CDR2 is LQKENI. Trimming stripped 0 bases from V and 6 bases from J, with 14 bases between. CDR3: CASSPPQVAGAEAFF. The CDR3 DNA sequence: TGTGCCAGCTCACCACCACAGGTTGCGGGGGCTGAAGCTTTCTTT.

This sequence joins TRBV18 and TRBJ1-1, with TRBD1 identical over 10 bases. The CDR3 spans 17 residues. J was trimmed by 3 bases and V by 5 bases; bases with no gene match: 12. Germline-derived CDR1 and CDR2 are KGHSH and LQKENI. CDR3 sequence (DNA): TGTGCCAGCTCAGTCCGGACAGGGGGGTATTCGGACACTGAAGCTTTCTTT. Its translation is CASSVRTGGYSDTEAFF.

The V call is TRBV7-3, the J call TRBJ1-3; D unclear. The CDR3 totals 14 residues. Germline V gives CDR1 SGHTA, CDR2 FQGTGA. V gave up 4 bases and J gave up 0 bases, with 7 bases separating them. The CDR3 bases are TGTGCCAGCAGCTCTACGGGCTCTGGAAACACCATATATTTT. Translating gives CASSSTGSGNTIYF.

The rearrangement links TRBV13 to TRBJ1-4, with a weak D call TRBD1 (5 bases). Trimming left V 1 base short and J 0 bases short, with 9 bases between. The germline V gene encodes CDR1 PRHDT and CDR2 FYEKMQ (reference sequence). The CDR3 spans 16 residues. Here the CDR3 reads CASSLVGPSTNEKLFF. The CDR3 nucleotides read TGTGCCAGCAGCTTAGTGGGGCCATCAACTAATGAAAAACTGTTTTTT.

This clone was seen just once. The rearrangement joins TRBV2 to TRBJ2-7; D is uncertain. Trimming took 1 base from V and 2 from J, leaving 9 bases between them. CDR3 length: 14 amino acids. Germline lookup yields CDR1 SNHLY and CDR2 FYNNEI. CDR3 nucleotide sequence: TGTGCCAGCAGTGAAGGAGCGCCGGCCTACGAGCAGTACTTC. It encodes CASSEGAPAYEQYF. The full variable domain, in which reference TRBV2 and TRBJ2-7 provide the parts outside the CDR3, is EPEVTQTPSHQVTQMGQEVILRCVPISNHLYFYWYRQILGQKVEFLVSFYNNEISEKSEIFDDQFSVERPDGSNFTLKIRSTKLEDSAMYFCASSEGAPAYEQYFGPGTRLTVT.

CDR3 loop: CSVESQAYGYTF. DNA for the CDR3: TGCAGCGTTGAATCCCAGGCTTATGGCTACACCTTC. The chain joins TRBV29-1 to TRBJ1-2; D unclear. Germline values: CDR1 SQVTM, CDR2 ANQGSEA. The CDR3 is 12 amino acids. Trimming took 2 bases from V and 5 from J, leaving 9 bases between them.

The DNA for the CDR3 is TGTGCCAGTAGTACCCGAGCAGATACGCAGTATTTT. This gives the protein CASSTRADTQYF. This rearrangement joins TRBV19 to TRBJ2-3; D call uncertain. Germline V gene lookup returns CDR1 LNHDA and CDR2 SQIVND (reference sequence). The CDR3 runs to 12 residues. Trimming took 4 bases from V and 4 from J, leaving 6 bases between them.

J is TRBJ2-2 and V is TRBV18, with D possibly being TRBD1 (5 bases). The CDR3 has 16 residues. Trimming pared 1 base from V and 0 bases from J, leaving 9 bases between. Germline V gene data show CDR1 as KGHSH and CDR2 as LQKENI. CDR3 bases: TGTGCCAGCTCACCACTTACAGGCGCGAACACCGGGGAGCTGTTTTTT. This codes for CASSPLTGANTGELFF.

The CDR3 bases are TGCGCCAGCAGCCAAGATGCAGGGCGGACGGCTAATGAAAAACTGTTTTTT. Its protein is CASSQDAGRTANEKLFF. The chain links TRBV4-1 to TRBJ1-4, with a tentative D call TRBD1 (5 bases). The germline gives CDR1 MGHRA, CDR2 YSYEKL. V lost 0 bases to trimming and J lost 3 bases, with 14 bases between them. The CDR3 is made up of 17 amino acids.

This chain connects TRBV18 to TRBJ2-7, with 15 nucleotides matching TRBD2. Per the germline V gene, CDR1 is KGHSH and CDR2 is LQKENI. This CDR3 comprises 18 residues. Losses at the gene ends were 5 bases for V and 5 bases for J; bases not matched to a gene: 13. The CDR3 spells CASSAWTSGREAFHEQYF. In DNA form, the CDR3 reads TGTGCCAGCTCAGCGTGGACTAGCGGGAGGGAGGCGTTCCACGAGCAGTACTTC.

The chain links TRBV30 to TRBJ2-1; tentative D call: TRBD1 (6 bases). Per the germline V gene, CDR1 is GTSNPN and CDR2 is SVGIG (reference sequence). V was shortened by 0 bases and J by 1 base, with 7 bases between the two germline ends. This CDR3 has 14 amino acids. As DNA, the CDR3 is TGTGCCTGGAGTGTAACAGGGTCCTACAATGAGCAGTTCTTC. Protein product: CAWSVTGSYNEQFF.

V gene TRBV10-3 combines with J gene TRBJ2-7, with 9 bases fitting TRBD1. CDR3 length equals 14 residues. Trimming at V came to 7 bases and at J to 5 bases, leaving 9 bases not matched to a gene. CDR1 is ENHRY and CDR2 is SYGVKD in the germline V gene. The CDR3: CAITSLDRGHEQYF. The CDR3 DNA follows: TGTGCCATCACCTCCCTGGACAGGGGTCACGAGCAGTACTTC.

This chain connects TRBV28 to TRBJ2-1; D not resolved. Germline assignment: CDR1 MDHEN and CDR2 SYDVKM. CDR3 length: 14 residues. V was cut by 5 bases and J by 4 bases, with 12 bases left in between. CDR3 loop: CASSRGGTYNEQFF. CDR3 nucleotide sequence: TGTGCCAGCAGTCGTGGCGGAACTTACAATGAGCAGTTCTTC.

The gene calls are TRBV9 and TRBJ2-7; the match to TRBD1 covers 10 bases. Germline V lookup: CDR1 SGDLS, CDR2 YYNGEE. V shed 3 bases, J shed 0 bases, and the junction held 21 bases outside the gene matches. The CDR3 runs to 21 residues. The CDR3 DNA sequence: TGTGCCAGCAGCGCCCGAGCTTATTTTGGACAGGGGGTGCCGAGCTCCTACGAGCAGTACTTC. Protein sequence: CASSARAYFGQGVPSSYEQYF. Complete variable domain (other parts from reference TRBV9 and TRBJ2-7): DSGVTQTPKHLITATGQRVTLRCSPRSGDLSVYWYQQSLDQGLQFLIQYYNGEERAKGNILERFSAQQFPDLHSELNLSSLELGDSALYFCASSARAYFGQGVPSSYEQYFGPGTRLTVT.

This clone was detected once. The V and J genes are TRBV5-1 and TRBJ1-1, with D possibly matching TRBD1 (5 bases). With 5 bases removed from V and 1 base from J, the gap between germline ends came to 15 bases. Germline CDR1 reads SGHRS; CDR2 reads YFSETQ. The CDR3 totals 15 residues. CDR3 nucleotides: TGCGCCAGCAGGGACACAGGAAAGGAGAACACTGAAGCTTTCTTT. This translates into CASRDTGKENTEAFF.

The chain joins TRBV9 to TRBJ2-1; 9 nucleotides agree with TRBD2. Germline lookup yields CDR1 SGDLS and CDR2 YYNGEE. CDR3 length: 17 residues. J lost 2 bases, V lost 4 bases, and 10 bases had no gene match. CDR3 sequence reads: CASSPVATSGTYNEQFF. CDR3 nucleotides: TGTGCCAGCAGCCCCGTAGCGACTAGCGGTACCTACAATGAGCAGTTCTTC.

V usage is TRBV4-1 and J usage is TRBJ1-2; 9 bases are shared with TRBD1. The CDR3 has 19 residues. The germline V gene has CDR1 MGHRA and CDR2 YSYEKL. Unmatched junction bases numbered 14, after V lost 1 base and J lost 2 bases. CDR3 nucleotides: TGCGCCAGCAGCCAAGCGACACACCCGGGACAGGGACCGAACTATGGCTACACCTTC. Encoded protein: CASSQATHPGQGPNYGYTF.

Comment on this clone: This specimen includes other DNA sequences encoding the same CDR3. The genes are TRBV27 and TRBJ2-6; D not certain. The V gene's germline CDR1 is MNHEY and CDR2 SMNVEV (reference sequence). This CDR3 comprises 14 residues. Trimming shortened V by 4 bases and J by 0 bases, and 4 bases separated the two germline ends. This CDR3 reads CASSSYSGANVLTF. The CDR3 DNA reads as TGTGCCAGCAGTTCTTACTCTGGGGCCAACGTCCTGACTTTC.

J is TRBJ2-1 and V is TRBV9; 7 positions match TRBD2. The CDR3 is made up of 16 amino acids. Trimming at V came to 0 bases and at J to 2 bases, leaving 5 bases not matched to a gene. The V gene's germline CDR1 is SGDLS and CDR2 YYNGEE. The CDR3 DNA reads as TGTGCCAGCAGCGTAGTAGGCGGGAGTGCCTACAATGAGCAGTTCTTC. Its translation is CASSVVGGSAYNEQFF.

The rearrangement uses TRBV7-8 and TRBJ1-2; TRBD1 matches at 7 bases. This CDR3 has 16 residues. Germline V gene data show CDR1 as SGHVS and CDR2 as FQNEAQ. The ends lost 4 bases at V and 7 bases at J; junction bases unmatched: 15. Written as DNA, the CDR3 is TGTGCCAGCAGCTGGGGGACAGCTCTAGAGCCTGGTGGCTACACCTTC. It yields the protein CASSWGTALEPGGYTF.

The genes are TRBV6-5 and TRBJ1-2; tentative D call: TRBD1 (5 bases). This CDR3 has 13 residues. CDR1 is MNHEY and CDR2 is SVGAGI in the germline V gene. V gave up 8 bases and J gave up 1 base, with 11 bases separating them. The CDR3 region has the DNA TGTGCCAGCCGTAGGGGCCATAACTATGGCTACACCTTC. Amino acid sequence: CASRRGHNYGYTF.

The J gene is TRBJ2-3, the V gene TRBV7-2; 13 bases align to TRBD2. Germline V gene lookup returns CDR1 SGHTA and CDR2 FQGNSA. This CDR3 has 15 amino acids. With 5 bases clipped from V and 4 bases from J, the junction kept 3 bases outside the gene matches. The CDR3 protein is CASSLLAGGADTQYF. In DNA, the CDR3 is TGTGCCAGCAGCCTACTAGCGGGAGGGGCAGATACGCAGTATTTT. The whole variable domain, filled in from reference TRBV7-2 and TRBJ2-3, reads GAGVSQSPSNKVTEKGKDVELRCDPISGHTALYWYRQSLGQGLEFLIYFQGNSAPDKSGLPSDRFSAERTGGSVSTLTIQRTQQEDSAVYLCASSLLAGGADTQYFGPGTRLTVL.

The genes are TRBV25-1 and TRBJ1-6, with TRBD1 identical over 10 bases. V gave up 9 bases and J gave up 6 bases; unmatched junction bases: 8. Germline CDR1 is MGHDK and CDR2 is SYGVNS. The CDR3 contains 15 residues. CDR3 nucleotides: TGTGCCAGGCTTCGACAGGGGGCGATTAATTCACCCCTCCACTTT. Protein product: CARLRQGAINSPLHF.

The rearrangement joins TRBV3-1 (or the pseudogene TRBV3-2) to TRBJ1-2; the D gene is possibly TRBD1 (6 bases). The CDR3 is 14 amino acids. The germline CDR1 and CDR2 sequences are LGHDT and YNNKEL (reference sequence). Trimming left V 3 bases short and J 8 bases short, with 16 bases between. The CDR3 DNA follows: TGTGCCAGCAGCCAGCAGACAGGCCTGGTCGGCTACACCTTC. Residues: CASSQQTGLVGYTF.